A selection of T cell receptor beta chains follows, all from one sample in a study of breast tumors, draining lymph nodes, adjacent tissues. TCRdb called the multiplex PCR reads again in MiXCR, with one record for every CDR3 protein. The data hold some 230,000 distinct CDR3 sequences, with around 34% observed a single time. The source material was axillary lymph node tissue. Receptor source: a female donor with breast cancer. Some clones in this sample may be carry-over from other donors' samples. The CDR3 runs from the conserved cysteine through the conserved F or W. D genes are given only for firm matches. A clone size is listed for some rows: how often the clone was seen (once, few, many), or a class if it is expanded.

TRBV11-2	TRBJ2-3	NA	16	many	TGTGCCAGCAGCTTAGATCTTCTGGGGGGCACAGATACGCAGTATTTT	CASSLDLLGGTDTQYF
TRBV5-8	TRBJ1-4	NA	16	NA	TGCGCCAGCAGCGTGACGGCAGGGACCTTTAATGAAAAACTGTTTTTT	CASSVTAGTFNEKLFF
TRBV2	TRBJ1-2	TRBD1	11	once	TGTGCCAGCTTTAGCCAGGGGGTGAACACCTTC	CASFSQGVNTF
TRBV2	TRBJ1-2	NA	13	NA	TGTGCCAGCAGCAAACGGGGACGATACGGCTACACCTTC	CASSKRGRYGYTF
TRBV19	TRBJ1-2	NA	14	many	TGTGCCAGTAGCCCTTCGGGGGTACTTTATGGCTACACCTTC	CASSPSGVLYGYTF
TRBV10-3	TRBJ2-5	TRBD1	15	once	TGTGCCATCAGTGAGTCAGTCAGGGGGAAAGAGACCCAGTACTTC	CAISESVRGKETQYF
TRBV6-5	TRBJ1-5	NA	14	NA	TGTGCCAGCACCCCGGCAGGGGGCAATCAGCCCCAGCATTTT	CASTPAGGNQPQHF
TRBV10-2	TRBJ2-7	NA	14	many	TGCGCCAGCAAGGACACCAAACCTAACTACGAGCAGTACTTC	CASKDTKPNYEQYF
TRBV7-9	TRBJ2-1	NA	13	NA	TGTGCCAGCAGCCCCAGGGGGGTGGATGAGCAGTTCTTC	CASSPRGVDEQFF
TRBV3-1	TRBJ1-3	NA	19	few	TGTGCCAGCAGCCCCTACGGCCCGGCGGGGATGTCCTCTGGAAACACCATATATTTT	CASSPYGPAGMSSGNTIYF
TRBV6-1	TRBJ1-2	TRBD1	15	once	TGTGCCAGCGGTGAAGCTGGCAGGGGGAACTATGGCTACACCTTC	CASGEAGRGNYGYTF
TRBV5-6	TRBJ2-3	TRBD1	15	NA	TGTGCCAGCGCCCGGGACAGAGGGGACACAGATACGCAGTATTTT	CASARDRGDTDTQYF
TRBV2	TRBJ1-1	NA	11	NA	TGTGCCAGCAGAGCTTACACTGAAGCTTTCTTT	CASRAYTEAFF
TRBV7-8	TRBJ2-5	NA	14	NA	TGTGCCAGCAGCTTAGGTAACAGGGAGGAGACCCAGTACTTC	CASSLGNREETQYF
TRBV6-5	TRBJ1-2	NA	12	NA	TGTGCCAGCAGCCGGCCAGAGGAGGGCTACACCTTC	CASSRPEEGYTF
TRBV20-1	TRBJ2-3	TRBD2	16	few	TGCAGTGCTAGAGATCCGCCGGGAGGGCCGACAGATACGCAGTATTTT	CSARDPPGGPTDTQYF
TRBV19	TRBJ2-1	TRBD2	15	NA	TGTGCCAGTAGTATGTTAGCGGGGGCCCAAAATGAGCAGTTCTTC	CASSMLAGAQNEQFF
TRBV20-1	TRBJ1-1	TRBD1	16	once	TGCAGTGCTAGACCTCGGACAGGGGCACTGCCCACTGAAGCTTTCTTT	CSARPRTGALPTEAFF
TRBV6-5	TRBJ2-3	TRBD2	14	NA	TGTGCCAGCAGTTATCGGACTAGCGGGCAGGCGCAGTATTTT	CASSYRTSGQAQYF
TRBV7-7	TRBJ2-7	TRBD2	16	many	TGTGCTAGCAGCCCAGTGGGGAGGCTAGCGGTCTACGAGCAGTACTTC	CASSPVGRLAVYEQYF
TRBV3-2	TRBJ2-5	NA	16	NA	TGTGCCAGCAGCCCACGACAGGGCCAGTGGGAAGAGACCCAGCACTTC	CASSPRQGQWEETQHF
TRBV7-2	TRBJ2-1	TRBD1	15	many	TGTGCCAGCACCCAGGGGGCATCCTCCCGCAATGAGCAGTTCTTC	CASTQGASSRNEQFF
TRBV20-1	TRBJ1-1	NA	17	few	TGCAGTGCTAGAGATTTAACGGGGGACGCCGTAGGCACTGAAGCTTTCTTT	CSARDLTGDAVGTEAFF
TRBV20-1	TRBJ2-5	TRBD2	10	NA	TGCGGCGGGGGGGCGAAGACCCAGTACTTC	CGGGAKTQYF
TRBV6-1	TRBJ2-1	TRBD2	15	NA	TGTGCCAGCAGCCTTGGGGGACTAGCGGGGGCTGAGCAGTTCTTC	CASSLGGLAGAEQFF
TRBV10-3	TRBJ2-3	TRBD1	15	many	TGTGCCACTCGGAGTCATGACAGGGTAACAGATACGCAGTATTTT	CATRSHDRVTDTQYF
TRBV4-3	TRBJ2-1	TRBD2	16	NA	TGCGCCAGCAGCCCGACTAGCGGGACTGGGTACAATGAGCAGTTCTTC	CASSPTSGTGYNEQFF
TRBV24-1	TRBJ2-7	NA	12	few	TGTGCCACCCCTCTCCCTTTTCGGGAGCAGTACTTC	CATPLPFREQYF
TRBV19	TRBJ2-5	NA	15	NA	TGTGCCAGTAGTATCTACGTGGGATTGAGGGGGACCCAGTACTTC	CASSIYVGLRGTQYF
TRBV7-2	TRBJ2-5	NA	15	many	TGTGCCAGCAGCTTATATGAGGGGAGGGGGGAGACCCAGTACTTC	CASSLYEGRGETQYF
TRBV3-1	TRBJ2-1	NA	11	many	TGTGCCAGCAGCCAGAAGGATGAGCAGTTCTTC	CASSQKDEQFF
TRBV9	TRBJ1-4	NA	14	many	TGTGCCAGCAGCCCTGACGGGGGTGATGAAAAACTGTTTTTT	CASSPDGGDEKLFF
TRBV5-6	TRBJ2-3	TRBD2	17	NA	TGTGCCAGCAGTCGTACACTAGCGGGGGCCATCACAGATACGCAGTATTTT	CASSRTLAGAITDTQYF
TRBV5-1	TRBJ1-6	NA	14	NA	TGCGCCAGCAGCTTGGGATCCGGGAATTCCCCCCTCCACTTT	CASSLGSGNSPLHF
TRBV28	TRBJ1-5	NA	14	few	TGTGCCAGCAGTTTTGGCAGACCGAATCAGCCCCAGCATTTT	CASSFGRPNQPQHF
TRBV10-1	TRBJ2-3	NA	14	many	TGCGCCAGCAGTGAGAAGCTAGAGTGGGATACGCAGTATTTT	CASSEKLEWDTQYF
TRBV15	TRBJ1-2	NA	13	once	TGTGCCACCAGCAAGTCGGGGGCGCAGGGCTACACCTTC	CATSKSGAQGYTF
TRBV12-3/TRBV12-4	TRBJ2-7	NA	14	NA	TGTGCCAGCAGTTTCTTCCGGGGGTCCCACGAGCAGTACTTC	CASSFFRGSHEQYF
TRBV5-8	TRBJ1-2	NA	15	many	TGTGCCAGCAGCTTGAGGCCGGGGGGCGACTATGGCTACACCTTC	CASSLRPGGDYGYTF
TRBV5-4	TRBJ2-5	TRBD2	17	few	TGTGCCAGCAGCTTGGAGCTAGCGGGTCCCGGCGGTGGGACCCAGTACTTC	CASSLELAGPGGGTQYF
TRBV7-2	TRBJ1-4	NA	14	many	TGTGCCAGCAGCTTGGGGGGGCGGATTGAAAAACTGTTTTTT	CASSLGGRIEKLFF
TRBV19	TRBJ2-1	TRBD2	18	many	TGTGCCAGTAGTATAGAGGGAATAGCGGGGTTAACGGGCAATGAGCAGTTCTTC	CASSIEGIAGLTGNEQFF
TRBV27	TRBJ2-1	NA	14	NA	TGTGCCAGCAGTTTCCAGCGGAGTGGAGATACGCAGTTCTTC	CASSFQRSGDTQFF